A selection of T cell receptor beta chains follows, all from one sample in a study of Ad26.COV2.S vaccination and SARS-CoV-2 variants. Repertoires were generated with immunoSEQ multiplex PCR, while TCRdb's copy carries only in-frame clones and drops some. The sample lists roughly 700,000 clones, roughly 90% seen once, with approximately 1.5% in the top ten. Specimen: peripheral blood, collected in a trial of Ad26.COV2.S vaccine versus placebo. These receptors came from a person aged 18 to 65 who received the Ad26.COV2.S COVID-19 vaccine or a placebo. Both conserved end residues are part of each CDR3. Each record gives: CDR3 length, D gene, clone size, J gene, V gene, CDR3 protein, CDR3 DNA. A D gene is named only where the DNA matches it firmly. The listing skips clone size in some rows; elsewhere it reads once, few, many or a size class.

len: 12; d_gene: NA; abundance: NA; j_gene: TRBJ2-3; v_gene: TRBV27; CDR3aa: CASSYNRDTQYF; CDR3nt: TGTGCCAGCAGCTACAATAGGGATACGCAGTATTTT
len: 15; d_gene: TRBD2; abundance: NA; j_gene: TRBJ2-3; v_gene: TRBV6-4; CDR3aa: CASSDGTSGSDTQYF; CDR3nt: TGTGCCAGCAGTGACGGGACTAGCGGGAGTGATACGCAGTATTTT
len: 14; d_gene: NA; abundance: NA; j_gene: TRBJ1-1; v_gene: TRBV4-2; CDR3aa: CASSQDPTGAEAFF; CDR3nt: TGTGCCAGCAGCCAAGATCCCACTGGGGCTGAAGCTTTCTTT
len: 14; d_gene: TRBD1; abundance: few; j_gene: TRBJ2-7; v_gene: TRBV10-3; CDR3aa: CAIRGQGEPYEQYF; CDR3nt: TGTGCCATCCGTGGACAGGGGGAACCCTACGAGCAGTACTTC
len: 15; d_gene: TRBD1; abundance: few; j_gene: TRBJ1-1; v_gene: TRBV19; CDR3aa: CASNPWTGRGTEAFF; CDR3nt: TGTGCCAGTAATCCTTGGACAGGTAGGGGAACTGAAGCTTTCTTT
len: 14; d_gene: TRBD1; abundance: NA; j_gene: TRBJ1-2; v_gene: TRBV2; CDR3aa: CASTGQGGLYGYTF; CDR3nt: TGTGCCAGCACTGGACAGGGGGGGCTCTATGGCTACACCTTC
len: 16; d_gene: TRBD1; abundance: NA; j_gene: TRBJ1-6; v_gene: TRBV7-2; CDR3aa: CASSPHTGVNNSPLHF; CDR3nt: TGTGCCAGCAGCCCCCATACAGGGGTCAATAATTCACCCCTCCACTTT
len: 18; d_gene: NA; abundance: NA; j_gene: TRBJ2-2; v_gene: TRBV21-1; CDR3aa: CASSKGTSGTGNTGELFF; CDR3nt: TGTGCCAGCAGCAAGGGGACTAGCGGGACGGGAAACACCGGGGAGCTGTTTTTT
len: 14; d_gene: TRBD1; abundance: NA; j_gene: TRBJ1-4; v_gene: TRBV3-1/TRBV3-2; CDR3aa: CASSRRDSGEKLFF; CDR3nt: TGTGCCAGCAGCCGGAGGGACAGCGGCGAAAAACTGTTTTTT
len: 11; d_gene: NA; abundance: NA; j_gene: TRBJ2-7; v_gene: TRBV25-1; CDR3aa: CASSNSYEQYF; CDR3nt: TGTGCCAGCAGTAACAGCTACGAGCAGTACTTC
len: 14; d_gene: NA; abundance: NA; j_gene: TRBJ1-4; v_gene: TRBV6-5; CDR3aa: CASTKGPFNEKLFF; CDR3nt: TGTGCCAGCACCAAAGGACCTTTTAATGAAAAACTGTTTTTT
len: 13; d_gene: NA; abundance: NA; j_gene: TRBJ1-5; v_gene: TRBV12-3/TRBV12-4; CDR3aa: CASSGQFNQPQHF; CDR3nt: TGTGCCAGCAGTGGGCAGTTCAATCAGCCCCAGCATTTT
len: 11; d_gene: NA; abundance: few; j_gene: TRBJ2-7; v_gene: TRBV20-1; CDR3aa: CSASRGYEQYF; CDR3nt: TGCAGTGCTAGCCGGGGCTACGAGCAGTACTTC
len: 12; d_gene: NA; abundance: NA; j_gene: TRBJ1-4; v_gene: TRBV18; CDR3aa: CASSAREEKLFF; CDR3nt: TGTGCCAGCTCAGCCAGGGAAGAAAAACTGTTTTTT
len: 15; d_gene: NA; abundance: NA; j_gene: TRBJ2-7; v_gene: TRBV6-5; CDR3aa: CASRNLRGASYEQYF; CDR3nt: TGTGCCAGCAGGAACCTCAGGGGAGCTTCCTACGAGCAGTACTTC
len: 15; d_gene: TRBD2; abundance: NA; j_gene: TRBJ2-1; v_gene: TRBV27; CDR3aa: CASTLSGSSYNEQFF; CDR3nt: TGTGCCAGCACCCTCAGCGGGAGCTCCTACAATGAGCAGTTCTTC
len: 13; d_gene: TRBD1; abundance: NA; j_gene: TRBJ2-7; v_gene: TRBV10-3; CDR3aa: CAISRQGVYEQYF; CDR3nt: TGTGCCATCTCGCGACAGGGAGTTTACGAGCAGTACTTC
len: 15; d_gene: NA; abundance: NA; j_gene: TRBJ2-3; v_gene: TRBV5-4; CDR3aa: CASSAWAGITDTQYF; CDR3nt: TGTGCCAGCAGCGCCTGGGCAGGAATCACAGATACGCAGTATTTT
len: 13; d_gene: NA; abundance: NA; j_gene: TRBJ1-6; v_gene: TRBV6-2/TRBV6-3; CDR3aa: CASSRVFGSPLHF; CDR3nt: TGTGCCAGCAGCAGGGTGTTCGGTTCACCCCTCCACTTT
len: 16; d_gene: NA; abundance: NA; j_gene: TRBJ1-1; v_gene: TRBV2; CDR3aa: CASSEAGSASNTEAFF; CDR3nt: TGTGCCAGCAGTGAAGCGGGCTCGGCCTCGAACACTGAAGCTTTCTTT
len: 14; d_gene: TRBD1; abundance: NA; j_gene: TRBJ1-5; v_gene: TRBV27; CDR3aa: CASSPRQGSQPQHF; CDR3nt: TGTGCCAGCAGTCCCCGACAGGGGAGTCAGCCCCAGCATTTT
len: 15; d_gene: NA; abundance: NA; j_gene: TRBJ1-1; v_gene: TRBV4-1; CDR3aa: CASSRMITGTAEAFF; CDR3nt: TGCGCCAGCAGCCGTATGATCACCGGGACGGCTGAAGCTTTCTTT
len: 15; d_gene: TRBD1; abundance: NA; j_gene: TRBJ1-4; v_gene: TRBV5-1; CDR3aa: CASSWTGATNEKLFF; CDR3nt: TGCGCCAGCAGCTGGACAGGGGCCACCAATGAAAAACTGTTTTTT
len: 15; d_gene: NA; abundance: NA; j_gene: TRBJ1-1; v_gene: TRBV16; CDR3aa: CASSQSRGGNTEAFF; CDR3nt: TGTGCCAGCAGCCAATCGCGAGGGGGGAACACTGAAGCTTTCTTT
len: 13; d_gene: TRBD1; abundance: NA; j_gene: TRBJ1-1; v_gene: TRBV6-5; CDR3aa: CASSSDRDTEAFF; CDR3nt: TGTGCCAGCAGCTCGGACAGGGACACTGAAGCTTTCTTT
len: 11; d_gene: NA; abundance: NA; j_gene: TRBJ2-1; v_gene: TRBV20-1; CDR3aa: CSARQGNEQFF; CDR3nt: TGCAGTGCTAGACAGGGAAATGAGCAGTTCTTC
len: 17; d_gene: TRBD2; abundance: NA; j_gene: TRBJ2-5; v_gene: TRBV10-3; CDR3aa: CAIQSGSGSIFQETQYF; CDR3nt: TGTGCCATCCAAAGTGGTAGCGGGAGTATCTTCCAAGAGACCCAGTACTTC
len: 14; d_gene: TRBD2; abundance: once; j_gene: TRBJ2-1; v_gene: TRBV14; CDR3aa: CASSPGGSYNEQFF; CDR3nt: TGTGCCAGCAGCCCGGGGGGGTCCTACAATGAGCAGTTCTTC
len: 13; d_gene: NA; abundance: NA; j_gene: TRBJ1-2; v_gene: TRBV30; CDR3aa: CAWSVSQGTGYTF; CDR3nt: TGTGCCTGGAGTGTAAGCCAGGGGACTGGCTACACCTTC
len: 11; d_gene: NA; abundance: NA; j_gene: TRBJ1-4; v_gene: TRBV5-8; CDR3aa: CASSLGGSGFF; CDR3nt: TGTGCCAGCAGCTTGGGTGGATCGGGGTTTTTT
len: 15; d_gene: NA; abundance: once; j_gene: TRBJ2-5; v_gene: TRBV23-1; CDR3aa: CASSLRGAGQETQYF; CDR3nt: TGCGCCAGCAGTCTTAGGGGCGCGGGGCAAGAGACCCAGTACTTC
len: 14; d_gene: TRBD1; abundance: NA; j_gene: TRBJ2-7; v_gene: TRBV30; CDR3aa: CAWNRGLNPYEQYF; CDR3nt: TGTGCCTGGAACAGGGGGCTGAACCCCTACGAGCAGTACTTC
len: 13; d_gene: NA; abundance: NA; j_gene: TRBJ1-2; v_gene: TRBV23-1; CDR3aa: CASSQFSPGDYTF; CDR3nt: TGCGCCAGCAGTCAATTCTCCCCGGGTGACTACACCTTC
len: 14; d_gene: TRBD1; abundance: NA; j_gene: TRBJ1-5; v_gene: TRBV3-1/TRBV3-2; CDR3aa: CASSLGTGYQPQHF; CDR3nt: TGTGCCAGCAGCCTGGGGACAGGGTATCAGCCCCAGCATTTT
len: 14; d_gene: NA; abundance: NA; j_gene: TRBJ1-5; v_gene: TRBV19; CDR3aa: CASSISKSNQPQHF; CDR3nt: TGTGCCAGTAGTATCAGTAAGTCCAATCAGCCCCAGCATTTT
len: 14; d_gene: NA; abundance: once; j_gene: TRBJ2-1; v_gene: TRBV18; CDR3aa: CASSPVDSNNEQFF; CDR3nt: TGTGCCAGCTCACCCGTGGACAGTAACAATGAGCAGTTCTTC
len: 13; d_gene: NA; abundance: once; j_gene: TRBJ2-1; v_gene: TRBV9; CDR3aa: CASSVARGNEQFF; CDR3nt: TGTGCCAGCAGCGTAGCTAGGGGCAATGAGCAGTTCTTC
len: 13; d_gene: TRBD1; abundance: once; j_gene: TRBJ2-7; v_gene: TRBV2; CDR3aa: CASRGTGAYEQYF; CDR3nt: TGTGCCAGCAGGGGGACAGGGGCCTACGAGCAGTACTTC
len: 17; d_gene: TRBD1; abundance: NA; j_gene: TRBJ2-1; v_gene: TRBV7-8; CDR3aa: CASSPRVGTGLYNEQFF; CDR3nt: TGTGCCAGCAGCCCAAGGGTCGGGACAGGGTTGTACAATGAGCAGTTCTTC